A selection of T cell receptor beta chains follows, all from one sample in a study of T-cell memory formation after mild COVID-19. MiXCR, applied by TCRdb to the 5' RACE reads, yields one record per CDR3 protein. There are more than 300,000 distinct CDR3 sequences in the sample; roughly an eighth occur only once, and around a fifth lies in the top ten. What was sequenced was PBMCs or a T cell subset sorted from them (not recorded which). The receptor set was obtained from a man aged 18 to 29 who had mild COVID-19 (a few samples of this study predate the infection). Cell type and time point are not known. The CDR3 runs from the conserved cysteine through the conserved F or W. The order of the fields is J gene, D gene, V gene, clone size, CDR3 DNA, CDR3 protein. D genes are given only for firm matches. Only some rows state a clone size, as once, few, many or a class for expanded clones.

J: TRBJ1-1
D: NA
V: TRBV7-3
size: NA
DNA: TGTGCCAGCAGCCCGGGGGGAGGAGAAGCTTTCTTT
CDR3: CASSPGGGEAFF

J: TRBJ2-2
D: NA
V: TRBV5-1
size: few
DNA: TGCGCCAGCAGCTTTGGACACAACGCGAACACCGGGGAGCTGTTTTTT
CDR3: CASSFGHNANTGELFF

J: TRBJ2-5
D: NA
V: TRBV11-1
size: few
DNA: TGTGCCAGCAGCTTAGAAGCCGGCTGGGAGACCCAGTACTTC
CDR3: CASSLEAGWETQYF

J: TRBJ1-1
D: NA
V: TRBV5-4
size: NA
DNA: TGTGCCAGCAGCTTGGCGGCAGGGGCCCCTGAAGCTTTCTTT
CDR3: CASSLAAGAPEAFF

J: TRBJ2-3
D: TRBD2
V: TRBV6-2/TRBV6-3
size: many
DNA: TGTGCCAGCAGTTCTAAGGAGGCGGGGGAGAGCACAGATACGCAGTATTTT
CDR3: CASSSKEAGESTDTQYF

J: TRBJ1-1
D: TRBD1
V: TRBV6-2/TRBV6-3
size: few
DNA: TGTGCCAGCAGTCGACAGGGTCCTGAAGCTTTCTTT
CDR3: CASSRQGPEAFF

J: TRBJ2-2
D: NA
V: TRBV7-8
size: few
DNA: TGTGCCAGCAGCTTCAAGAGGGACACTAACACCGGGGAGCTGTTTTTT
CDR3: CASSFKRDTNTGELFF

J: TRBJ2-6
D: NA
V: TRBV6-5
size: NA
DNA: TGTGCCAGCAGACGGACATTATCTGGGGCCAACGTCCTGACTTTC
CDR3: CASRRTLSGANVLTF

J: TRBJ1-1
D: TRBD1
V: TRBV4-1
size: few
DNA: TGCGCCAGCAGCCCCTCCAGGGGACAGGGGGTCCCTGAAGCTTTCTTT
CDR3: CASSPSRGQGVPEAFF

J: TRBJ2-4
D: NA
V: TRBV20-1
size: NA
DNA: TGCAGTGCTAGACTCCCCGGACAGTCCCAAAACATTCAGTACTTC
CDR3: CSARLPGQSQNIQYF

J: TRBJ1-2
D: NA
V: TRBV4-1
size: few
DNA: TGCGCCAGCAGCCAAGGCCCTGGGGCAGCAAGTTATGGCTACACCTTC
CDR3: CASSQGPGAASYGYTF

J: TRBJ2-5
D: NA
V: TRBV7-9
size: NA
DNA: TGTGCCAGCAGCTTACCGGGGGCTGAGACCCAGTACTTC
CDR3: CASSLPGAETQYF

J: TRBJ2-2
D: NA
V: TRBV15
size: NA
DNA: TGTGCCACCCAAACAGCTAACACCGGGGAGCTGTTTTTT
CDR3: CATQTANTGELFF

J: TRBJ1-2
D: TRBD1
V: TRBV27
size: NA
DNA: TGTGCCAGCAGGACGACAGGGGGCCTTGGCTACACCTTC
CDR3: CASRTTGGLGYTF

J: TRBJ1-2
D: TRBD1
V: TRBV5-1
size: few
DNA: TGCGCCAGCAGCCCGGAACAGGGGGACGTTTGCTACACCTTC
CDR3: CASSPEQGDVCYTF

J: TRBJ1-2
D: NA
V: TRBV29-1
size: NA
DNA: TGCAGCGTGGCCGACAGCCGGAACTATGGCTACACCTTC
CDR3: CSVADSRNYGYTF

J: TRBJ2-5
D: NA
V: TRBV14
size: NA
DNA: TGTGCCAGCAGCCAAGACGGAGGGTATGGGACCCAGTACTTC
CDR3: CASSQDGGYGTQYF

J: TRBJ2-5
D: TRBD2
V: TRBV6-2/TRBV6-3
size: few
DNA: TGTGCCAGCAGTTATAAGCGGGGGCAAAAGACCCAGTACTTC
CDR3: CASSYKRGQKTQYF

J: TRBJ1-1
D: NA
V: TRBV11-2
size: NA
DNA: TGTGCCAGCAGCTCCCCGAGGAACACTGAAGCTTTCTTT
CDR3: CASSSPRNTEAFF

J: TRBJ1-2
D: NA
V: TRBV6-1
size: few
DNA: TGTGCCAGCATAACAGGATTCGGGGCCTATGGCTACACCTTC
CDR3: CASITGFGAYGYTF

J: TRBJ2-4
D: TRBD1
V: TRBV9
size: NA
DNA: TGTGCCAGCAGCGTAGAGGACAGGATACTAGCCAAAAACATTCAGTACTTC
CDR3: CASSVEDRILAKNIQYF

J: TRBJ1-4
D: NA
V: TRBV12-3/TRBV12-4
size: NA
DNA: TGTGCCAGCAGTTTAAGTTCGCCCCGGCGAATTGAAAAACTGTTTTTT
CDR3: CASSLSSPRRIEKLFF

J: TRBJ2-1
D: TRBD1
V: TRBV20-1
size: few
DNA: TGCAGTGCCCGCCGGGACAGAGCGAATGAGCAGTTCTTC
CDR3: CSARRDRANEQFF

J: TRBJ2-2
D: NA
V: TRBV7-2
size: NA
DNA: TGTGCCAGCAGCTTCGTCCCTGGGACGGTGGTCGGGGAGCTGTTTTTT
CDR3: CASSFVPGTVVGELFF

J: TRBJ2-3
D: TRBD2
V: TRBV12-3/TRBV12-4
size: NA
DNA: TGTGCCAGCAGTGGGCCCCTAGCGGGGACCACAGATACGCAGTATTTT
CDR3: CASSGPLAGTTDTQYF

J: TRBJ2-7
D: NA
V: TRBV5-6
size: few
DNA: TGTGCCAGCAGCTCAGGGACATCGAGGCAGTACTTC
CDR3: CASSSGTSRQYF

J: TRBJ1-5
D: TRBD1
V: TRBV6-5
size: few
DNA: TGTGCCAGCAGCAACACAGGGGATGTTCGACAGCCCCAGCATTTT
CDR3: CASSNTGDVRQPQHF

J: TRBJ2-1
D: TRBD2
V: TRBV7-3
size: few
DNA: TGTGCCAGCAGCGCCGGGACTAGCGGATGGTATGAGCAGTTCTTC
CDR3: CASSAGTSGWYEQFF

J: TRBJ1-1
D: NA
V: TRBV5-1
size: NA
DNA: TGCGCCAGCAGCTTGGCCGGAGACAGGACTGAAGCTTTCTTT
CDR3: CASSLAGDRTEAFF

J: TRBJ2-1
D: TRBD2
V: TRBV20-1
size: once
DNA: TGCAGTGCTAGAGATTTGTCCAGCCTTAGCGGGGCGGAGTACAATGAGCAGTTCTTC
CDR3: CSARDLSSLSGAEYNEQFF

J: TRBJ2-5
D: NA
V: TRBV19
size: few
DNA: TGTGCCAGTACCGCCGGGACCGTAAAAGAGACCCAGTACTTC
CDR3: CASTAGTVKETQYF

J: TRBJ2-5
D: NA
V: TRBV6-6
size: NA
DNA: TGTGCCAGCAGCCTTCATGGAGAGACCCAGTACTTC
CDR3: CASSLHGETQYF

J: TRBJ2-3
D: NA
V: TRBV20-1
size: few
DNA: TGCAGTGCCGCTGGTGGATATACGCAGTATTTT
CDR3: CSAAGGYTQYF

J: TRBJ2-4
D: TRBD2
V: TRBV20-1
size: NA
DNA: TGCAGTGCTAGCTACTTAGTCGGACTAGCGGGGACGGGGGCCAAAAACATTCAGTACTTC
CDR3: CSASYLVGLAGTGAKNIQYF

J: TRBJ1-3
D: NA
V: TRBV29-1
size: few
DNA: TGCAGCGTTTTGGGGCAGTACTCTGGAAACACCATATATTTT
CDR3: CSVLGQYSGNTIYF

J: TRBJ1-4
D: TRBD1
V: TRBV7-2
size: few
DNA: TGTGCCAGCAGTCCCACGACAGGGAGTGAAAAACTGTTTTTT
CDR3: CASSPTTGSEKLFF

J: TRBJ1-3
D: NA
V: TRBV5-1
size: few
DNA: TGCGCCAGCAGCTTAGGGCCTCCGGGAAACACCATATATTTT
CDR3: CASSLGPPGNTIYF

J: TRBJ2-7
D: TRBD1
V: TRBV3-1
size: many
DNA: TGTGCCAGCAGCCAAGCCGGGACAGCTAACTACGAGCAGTACTTC
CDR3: CASSQAGTANYEQYF

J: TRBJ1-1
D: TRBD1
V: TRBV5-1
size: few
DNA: TGCGCCAGCAGCTTTACAGGGGGAGTCCCTGAAGCTTTCTTT
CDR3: CASSFTGGVPEAFF

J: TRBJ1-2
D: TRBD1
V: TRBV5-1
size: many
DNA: TGCGCCAGCAGCTTAGGGGACAGTAACTATGGCTACACCTTC
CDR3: CASSLGDSNYGYTF

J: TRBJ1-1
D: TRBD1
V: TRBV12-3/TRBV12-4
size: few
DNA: TGTGCCAGCAGCAGACCGGGACAGGGGACCACTGAAGCTTTCTTT
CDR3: CASSRPGQGTTEAFF

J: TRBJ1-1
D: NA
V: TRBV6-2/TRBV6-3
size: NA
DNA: TGTGCCAGCCACACAATGGAAGATACAGCCCCGAACACTGAAGCTTTCTTT
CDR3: CASHTMEDTAPNTEAFF

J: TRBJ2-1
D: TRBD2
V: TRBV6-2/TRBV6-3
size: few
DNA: TGTGCCAGCAGTTACACCCCCCTGACGGGGGGTGAGCAGTTCTTC
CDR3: CASSYTPLTGGEQFF

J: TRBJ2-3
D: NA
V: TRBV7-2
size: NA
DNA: TGTGCCAGCAGCCCATGGTTGACAGATACGCAGTATTTT
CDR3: CASSPWLTDTQYF

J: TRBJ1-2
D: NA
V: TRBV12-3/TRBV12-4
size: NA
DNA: TGTGCCAGCAGTTCTAAGGGTGATGGCTACACCTTC
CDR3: CASSSKGDGYTF

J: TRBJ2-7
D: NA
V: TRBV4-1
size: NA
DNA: TGCGCCAGCAGCCACCCCATGGACTCCTACGAGCAGTACTTC
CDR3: CASSHPMDSYEQYF

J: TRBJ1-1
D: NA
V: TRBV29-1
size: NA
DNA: TGCAGCGTTGCTGGGCGGGGGAACACTGAAGCTTTCTTT
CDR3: CSVAGRGNTEAFF

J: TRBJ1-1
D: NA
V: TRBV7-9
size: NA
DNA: TGTGCCAGCAGCTTACTTGGGGGGGACACTGAAGCTTTCTTT
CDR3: CASSLLGGDTEAFF

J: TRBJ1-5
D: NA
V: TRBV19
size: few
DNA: TGTGCCAGTAGTATGAGCGACGGAGTCAATCAGCCCCAGCATTTT
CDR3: CASSMSDGVNQPQHF

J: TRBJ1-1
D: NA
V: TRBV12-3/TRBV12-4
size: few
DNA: TGTGCCAGCAGTTTCTCGCCCAGCAACACTGAAGCTTTCTTT
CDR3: CASSFSPSNTEAFF

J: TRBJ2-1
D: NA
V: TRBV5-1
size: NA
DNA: TGCGCCAGCAGCTTGGAAGGGGGTGAGCAGTTCTTC
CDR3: CASSLEGGEQFF

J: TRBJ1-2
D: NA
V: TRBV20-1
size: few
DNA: TGCAGTGCTAGAGATCTGAGGGGGTCTAACTATGGCTACACCTTC
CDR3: CSARDLRGSNYGYTF

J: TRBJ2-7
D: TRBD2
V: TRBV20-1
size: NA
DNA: TGCAGTGCGAGGACTAGCGGCACCTACGAGCAGTACTTC
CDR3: CSARTSGTYEQYF

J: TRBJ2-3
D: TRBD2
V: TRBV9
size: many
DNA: TGTGCCAGCAGCGTAGGATGGCGGGGGGCCACAGATACGCAGTATTTT
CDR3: CASSVGWRGATDTQYF

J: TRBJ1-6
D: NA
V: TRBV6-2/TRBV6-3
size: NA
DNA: TGTGCCAGCAGCCAGGGGAGGTCCTATAATTCACCCCTCCACTTT
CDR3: CASSQGRSYNSPLHF